Below, 10 T cell receptor beta chains from the same sample are listed, as sequenced in a study of blood T cell repertoires in COVID-19. The protocol was immunoSEQ multiplex PCR, while the TCRdb copy is restricted to in-frame clones and leaves out a portion. The profile shows about 140,000 clones, roughly 91% of them singletons. Sequencing was done on a sample of peripheral blood. These receptors were taken from a man aged 55 to 70 with active or convalescent COVID-19.

This clone was counted only a few times. V gene TRBV2 combines with J gene TRBJ2-2, with unresolved D. The length of the CDR3 is 13 residues. The germline CDR1 and CDR2 sequences are SNHLY and FYNNEI. Trimming removed 2 bases at V and 4 bases at J, with 5 bases between. CDR3 sequence reads: CASSEYGTGELFF. The CDR3 DNA is TGTGCCAGCAGTGAATACGGCACCGGGGAGCTGTTTTTT. The full variable domain, its missing parts supplied by reference TRBV2 and TRBJ2-2, is EPEVTQTPSHQVTQMGQEVILRCVPISNHLYFYWYRQILGQKVEFLVSFYNNEISEKSEIFDDQFSVERPDGSNFTLKIRSTKLEDSAMYFCASSEYGTGELFFGEGSRLTVL.

This rearrangement joins TRBV5-6 to TRBJ1-1; 7 bases match TRBD1. Germline CDR1 reads SGHDT; CDR2 reads YYEEEE. The CDR3 consists of 11 residues. The J segment lost 11 bases and the V segment lost 3 bases, leaving 4 bases of the junction unmatched. The chain's CDR3 is CASSSTGTAFF. CDR3 DNA: TGTGCCAGCAGCTCGACAGGGACGGCTTTCTTT.

J is TRBJ1-2 and V is TRBV3-1 (or the pseudogene TRBV3-2); possibly TRBD1 for D (6 bases). The CDR3 length is 16 residues. CDR1 and CDR2 from the germline V gene are LGHDT and YNNKEL (reference sequence). Trimming pared 2 bases from V and 2 bases from J, leaving 15 bases between. This CDR3 is CASSQRAGANNYGYTF. DNA for the CDR3: TGTGCCAGCAGCCAACGGGCGGGGGCAAACAACTATGGCTACACCTTC.

This rearrangement joins TRBV24-1 to TRBJ1-2; 8 bases agree with TRBD1. Unmatched junction bases numbered 4, after V lost 3 bases and J lost 8 bases. This CDR3 comprises 13 residues. The germline CDR1 and CDR2 sequences are KGHDR and SFDVKD. The CDR3 DNA reads as TGTGCCACCAGTGATCAGGGGGCATGGGGCTACACCTTC. Protein: CATSDQGAWGYTF.

This clone showed up just once. The rearrangement links TRBV18 to TRBJ1-2, with D hard to call. Germline values: CDR1 KGHSH, CDR2 LQKENI. Trimming pared 0 bases from V and 0 bases from J, leaving 8 bases between. This CDR3 spans 15 amino acids. CDR3 sequence: CASSPPEGANYGYTF. The CDR3 DNA is TGTGCCAGCTCACCACCCGAGGGCGCTAACTATGGCTACACCTTC.

The V call is TRBV24-1, the J call TRBJ2-1; D ambiguous. The germline V gene has CDR1 KGHDR and CDR2 SFDVKD. V lost 7 bases and J 10 bases, leaving 10 bases between the germline ends. CDR3 length: 11 residues. The chain's CDR3 is CATSSSKEQFF. CDR3 coding DNA: TGTGCCACCAGCAGTTCGAAGGAGCAGTTCTTC.

This clone is a singleton in its sample. V gene TRBV28 combines with J gene TRBJ2-5, with 12 bases identical to TRBD1. Germline V CDR1 and CDR2: MDHEN, SYDVKM. The CDR3 sequence is 14 residues long. V shed 6 bases and J 3 bases; nucleotides not matched to a gene: 2. CDR3 nucleotide sequence: TGTGCCAGCAGCGGGACAGGGGGCGAAGAGACCCAGTACTTC. Protein product: CASSGTGGEETQYF. Filled out from reference TRBV28 and TRBJ2-5, the complete variable domain reads DVKVTQSSRYLVKRTGEKVFLECVQDMDHENMFWYRQDPGLGLRLIYFSYDVKMKEKGDIPEGYSVSREKKERFSLILESASTNQTSMYLCASSGTGGEETQYFGPGTRLLVL.

The chain recombines TRBV29-1 with TRBJ2-7; 9 bases fit TRBD2. Germline CDR1 reads SQVTM; CDR2 reads ANQGSEA. The CDR3 runs 17 residues. The trim removed 1 base at V and 0 bases at J, leaving 10 bases unmatched. Written as DNA, the CDR3 is TGCAGCGTTGAAGGCAGGAAATCTAGCGGGGACTCCTACGAGCAGTACTTC. Translation: CSVEGRKSSGDSYEQYF.

The chain employs TRBV6-5 and TRBJ2-7; tentatively, D is TRBD1 (6 bases). The CDR3 is 12 amino acids. V dropped 6 bases and J dropped 6 bases, with 12 bases sitting between them. Germline V gene data show CDR1 as MNHEY and CDR2 as SVGAGI. CDR3 DNA: TGTGCCAGCAGAAACCACAGGGCCGAGCAGTACTTC. This translates into CASRNHRAEQYF.

The count of this clone is one. The gene calls are TRBV10-3 and TRBJ2-1; TRBD1 matches at 10 bases. The CDR3 is 14 residues long. The J segment lost 4 bases and the V segment lost 6 bases, leaving 3 bases of the junction unmatched. Germline V gives CDR1 ENHRY, CDR2 SYGVKD. The CDR3 loop reads CAIRGQGPYNEQFF. CDR3 coding DNA: TGTGCCATCAGGGGACAGGGGCCGTACAATGAGCAGTTCTTC.